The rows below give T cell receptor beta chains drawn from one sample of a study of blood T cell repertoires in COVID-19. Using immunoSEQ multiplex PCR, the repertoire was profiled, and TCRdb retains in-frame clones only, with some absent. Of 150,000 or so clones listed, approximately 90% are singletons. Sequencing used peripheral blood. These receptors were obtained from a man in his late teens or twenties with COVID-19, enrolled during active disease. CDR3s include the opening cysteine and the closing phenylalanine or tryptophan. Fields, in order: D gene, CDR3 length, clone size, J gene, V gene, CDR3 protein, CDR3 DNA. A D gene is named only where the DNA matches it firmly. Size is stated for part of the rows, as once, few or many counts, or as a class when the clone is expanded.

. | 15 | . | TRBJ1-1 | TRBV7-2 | CASSLVGRGGTEAFF | TGTGCCAGCAGCTTGGTTGGCAGGGGCGGCACTGAAGCTTTCTTT
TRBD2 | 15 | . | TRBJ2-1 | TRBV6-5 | CASSYGTGGFYEQFF | TGTGCCAGCAGTTACGGGACGGGGGGTTTCTATGAGCAGTTCTTC
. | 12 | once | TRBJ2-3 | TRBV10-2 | CASSDGTDTQYF | TGCGCCAGCAGTGACGGCACAGATACGCAGTATTTT
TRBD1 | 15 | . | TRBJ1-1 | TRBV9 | CASSEHRGRNTEAFF | TGTGCCAGCAGCGAGCACAGGGGAAGGAACACTGAAGCTTTCTTT
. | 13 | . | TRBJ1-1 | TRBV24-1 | CATSSGRDTEAFF | TGTGCCACCAGTTCAGGGAGGGACACTGAAGCTTTCTTT
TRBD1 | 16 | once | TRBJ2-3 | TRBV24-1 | CATSESGTGRPDTQYF | TGTGCCACCAGTGAATCCGGGACAGGGAGGCCAGATACGCAGTATTTT
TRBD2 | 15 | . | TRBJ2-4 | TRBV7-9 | CASSLIAGAKNIQYF | TGTGCCAGCAGCTTAATAGCGGGGGCCAAAAACATTCAGTACTTC
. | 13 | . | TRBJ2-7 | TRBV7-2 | CASSPGPSYEQYF | TGTGCCAGCAGCCCCGGTCCCTCCTACGAGCAGTACTTC
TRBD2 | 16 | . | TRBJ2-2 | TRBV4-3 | CASSQGLAGVPGELFF | TGCGCCAGCAGCCAAGGACTAGCGGGAGTCCCCGGGGAGCTGTTTTTT
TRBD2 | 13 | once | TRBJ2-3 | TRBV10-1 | CATSGPHWDTQYF | TGCGCCACTAGCGGCCCTCATTGGGATACGCAGTATTTT